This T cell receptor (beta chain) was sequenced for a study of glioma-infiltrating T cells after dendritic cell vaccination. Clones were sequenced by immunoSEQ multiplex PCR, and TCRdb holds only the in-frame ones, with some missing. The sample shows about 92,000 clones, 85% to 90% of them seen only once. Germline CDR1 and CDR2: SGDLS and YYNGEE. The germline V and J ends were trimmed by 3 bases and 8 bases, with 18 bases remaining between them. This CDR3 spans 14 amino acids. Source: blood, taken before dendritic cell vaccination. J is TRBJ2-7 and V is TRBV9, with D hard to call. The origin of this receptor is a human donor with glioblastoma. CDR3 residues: CASSAPTRSTKQYF. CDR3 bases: TGTGCCAGCAGCGCCCCCACCCGGTCTACCAAGCAGTACTTC. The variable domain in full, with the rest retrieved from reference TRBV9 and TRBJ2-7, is DSGVTQTPKHLITATGQRVTLRCSPRSGDLSVYWYQQSLDQGLQFLIQYYNGEERAKGNILERFSAQQFPDLHSELNLSSLELGDSALYFCASSAPTRSTKQYFGPGTRLTVT.